This T cell receptor beta chain originates from a study of cytomegalovirus exposure and HLA in healthy donors. Germline CDR1 and CDR2: SGHNT and YYREEE (reference sequence). This CDR3 has 15 residues. With 1 base clipped from V and 6 bases from J, the junction kept 6 bases outside the gene matches. Profiling relied on immunoSEQ multiplex PCR, and the TCRdb table lists in-frame clones only, not all of them. The data hold about 130,000 clones, with about nine tenths observed a single time. Study observations and caveats: Cytomegalovirus-associated status was assigned to 150 or so TCR beta chains.

A note on this clone: Its antigen is not known.

This TCR came from a woman aged 18 to 35 in good health and CMV-seronegative. The J gene is TRBJ2-2, the V gene TRBV5-4; 7 bases map to TRBD1. Sequenced: PBMCs. CDR3: CASSLNRGNPGELFF. In DNA, the CDR3 is TGTGCCAGCAGCTTGAACAGGGGCAACCCCGGGGAGCTGTTTTTT.